These 32 T cell receptor beta chains share one sample of origin, sequenced in a study of cytotoxic CD8 clonotypes in ibrutinib-treated CLL. Here immunoSEQ multiplex PCR was the method, and the copy in TCRdb shows in-frame clones only, minus some. The sample yields some 140,000 clones, under 90% seen once. The material was PBMCs, obtained after 24 months of ibrutinib treatment. Source of these receptors: a human donor with chronic lymphocytic leukemia.

The chain recombines TRBV6-5 with TRBJ1-5; possible D gene TRBD1, 5 bases. The germline V gene has CDR1 MNHEY and CDR2 SVGAGI. Trimming pared 6 bases from V and 5 bases from J, leaving 14 bases between. This CDR3 is built from 14 residues. This chain's CDR3 is CASRTRQGHQPQHF. The CDR3 nucleotides read TGTGCCAGCAGAACCCGGCAGGGCCATCAGCCCCAGCATTTT.

V gene TRBV19 combines with J gene TRBJ1-2; weak D call: TRBD1 (5 bases). Germline loops: CDR1 LNHDA, CDR2 SQIVND (reference sequence). The CDR3 has 15 residues. Trimming stripped 8 bases from V and 1 base from J, with 17 bases between. The CDR3 coding sequence is TGTGCCAGTTACCCCGGGACGGAATATAACTATGGCTACACCTTC. Amino acid sequence: CASYPGTEYNYGYTF.

The chain joins TRBV19 to TRBJ2-3; the match to TRBD2 covers 7 bases. The CDR3 length is 19 residues. Germline trimming cut 3 bases from V and 9 bases from J; bases unmatched to any gene: 24. Germline V gene sequence: CDR1 LNHDA, CDR2 SQIVND (reference sequence). CDR3 sequence (DNA): TGTGCCAGTAGTATGCCTTGGGACTCCTCGGGGGGAGCTCAGGAGACGCAGTATTTT. Residues: CASSMPWDSSGGAQETQYF.

This clone appeared a single time. The CDR3 DNA is TGCGCCAGCAGCTTGCAGGGAGCAAGGACTGAAGCTTTCTTT. Protein: CASSLQGARTEAFF. This chain connects TRBV5-1 to TRBJ1-1; D perhaps matches TRBD1 (5 bases). V was cut by 1 base and J by 5 bases, with 12 bases left in between. The CDR3 has 14 amino acids. Germline loops: CDR1 SGHRS, CDR2 YFSETQ.

The CDR3 loop is CASSLSGTTWGTEAFF. The CDR3 DNA is TGTGCCAGCAGCTTAAGCGGGACAACCTGGGGCACTGAAGCTTTCTTT. The rearrangement uses TRBV7-9 and TRBJ1-1; tentative D call: TRBD1 (6 bases). V was shortened by 2 bases and J by 4 bases, with 17 bases between the two germline ends. This CDR3 region has 16 residues. Germline values: CDR1 SEHNR, CDR2 FQNEAQ (reference sequence).

The chain couples TRBV4-1 to TRBJ2-7; 7 bases are a match to TRBD2. CDR3 size: 19 residues. Unmatched junction bases numbered 16, after V lost 0 bases and J lost 2 bases. Germline CDR1 is MGHRA and CDR2 is YSYEKL. CDR3 amino acids: CASSQEAVASGSLPYEQYF. CDR3 coding DNA: TGCGCCAGCAGCCAAGAAGCGGTGGCTAGCGGATCTCTCCCCTACGAGCAGTACTTC.

This chain uses TRBV5-1 with TRBJ2-1, with 7 bases fitting TRBD1. The junction had 5 bases not matched to a gene; V was cut back by 0 bases and J by 8 bases. The CDR3 extends over 14 amino acids. The germline gives CDR1 SGHRS, CDR2 YFSETQ. The CDR3 DNA reads as TGCGCCAGCAGCTTGGGGGACAGTGGCGATGAGCAGTTCTTC. It translates to CASSLGDSGDEQFF.

This chain uses TRBV18 with TRBJ1-5; D is ambiguous. CDR1 is KGHSH and CDR2 is LQKENI in the germline V gene. The CDR3 spans 14 residues. V lost 6 bases and J lost 0, with 9 bases in between. The CDR3 loop reads CASSAIDSNQPQHF. The CDR3 DNA reads TGTGCCAGCTCTGCGATTGATAGCAATCAGCCCCAGCATTTT.

This sequence joins TRBV27 and TRBJ2-3; possible D gene TRBD1, 6 bases. The CDR3 sequence is 15 residues long. The germline V gene encodes CDR1 MNHEY and CDR2 SMNVEV (reference sequence). Trimming left V 4 bases short and J 0 bases short, with 11 bases between. This CDR3 reads CASSSRTESTDTQYF. The CDR3 coding sequence is TGTGCCAGCAGTTCGCGGACAGAAAGCACAGATACGCAGTATTTT.

The J gene is TRBJ1-1, the V gene TRBV5-4; D remains unclear. This CDR3 region has 16 residues. The V gene lost 0 bases and the J gene lost 0 bases, with 12 bases spanning the gap. The germline V gene encodes CDR1 SGHNT and CDR2 YYREEE (reference sequence). CDR3 coding DNA: TGTGCCAGCAGCTTGGGAGGGAATTACATGAACACTGAAGCTTTCTTT. Protein product: CASSLGGNYMNTEAFF. The full variable domain, its missing parts supplied by reference TRBV5-4 and TRBJ1-1, is ETGVTQSPTHLIKTRGQQVTLRCSSQSGHNTVSWYQQALGQGPQFIFQYYREEENGRGNFPPRFSGLQFPNYSSELNVNALELDDSALYLCASSLGGNYMNTEAFFGQGTRLTVV.

The V call is TRBV16, the J call TRBJ2-3, with D possibly TRBD1 on 7 matching bases. Trimming removed 4 bases at V and 4 bases at J, with 18 bases between. CDR1 is KGHSY, CDR2 FQNENV, per germline. The CDR3 is 16 residues long. The CDR3 loop is CASSLSTGRGADTQYF. The CDR3 DNA follows: TGTGCCAGCAGCCTCTCCACCGGCAGGGGGGCAGATACGCAGTATTTT.

The chain carries TRBV9 and TRBJ1-2; TRBD1 matches 7 bases. The junction had 5 bases not matched to a gene; V was cut back by 2 bases and J by 10 bases. Germline V gives CDR1 SGDLS, CDR2 YYNGEE. This CDR3 is 12 amino acids long. CDR3 bases: TGTGCCAGCAGCGTTACAGGGGTCTTCTACACCTTC. It translates to CASSVTGVFYTF.

The V gene is TRBV4-1, the J gene TRBJ2-1; D is perhaps TRBD1 (5 bases). V lost 1 base and J 7 bases, leaving 8 bases between the germline ends. Germline V gene data show CDR1 as MGHRA and CDR2 as YSYEKL. The CDR3 is made up of 13 amino acids. CDR3 sequence (DNA): TGCGCCAGCAGCCAAGTCCAGGGAAATGAGCAGTTCTTC. Translated, it gives CASSQVQGNEQFF.

This clone was counted only a few times. V is TRBV7-2 and J is TRBJ1-3; D unclear. CDR3 length: 15 amino acids. Germline assignment: CDR1 SGHTA and CDR2 FQGNSA. Between the trimmed V and J ends, which lost 1 base and 4 bases, there was a span of 11 bases. The CDR3 here is CASSLGLVSGNTIYF. The CDR3 coding sequence is TGTGCCAGCAGCTTAGGTCTGGTCTCAGGAAACACCATATATTTT.

This sequence joins TRBV10-2 and TRBJ1-2, with D tentatively TRBD1 (6 bases). V gave up 6 bases and J gave up 1 base, with 12 bases separating them. Germline-derived CDR1 and CDR2 are WSHSY and SAAADI. The CDR3 runs to 14 residues. CDR3: CASRRSGVNYGYTF. In DNA, the CDR3 is TGCGCCAGCAGAAGATCAGGGGTTAACTATGGCTACACCTTC.

This clone has a single count. CDR3 protein: CASSPPRGGSGETQYF. The CDR3 bases are TGTGCCAGCAGCCCCCCTCGAGGGGGCAGTGGAGAGACCCAGTACTTC. The J gene is TRBJ2-5, the V gene TRBV7-9; 7 nucleotides align to TRBD1. V was pared by 5 bases and J by 4 bases, with 13 bases of the junction left unmatched. The CDR3 is made up of 16 amino acids. Looked up from germline, CDR1 is SEHNR and CDR2 is FQNEAQ (reference sequence).

This sequence joins TRBV5-6 and TRBJ2-5; 8 positions agree with TRBD1. The trim removed 4 bases at V and 7 bases at J, leaving 6 bases unmatched. This CDR3 has 13 residues. The V gene's germline CDR1 is SGHDT and CDR2 YYEEEE. CDR3 coding DNA: TGTGCCAGCAGCGCGGACAGGGTAGGGACCCAGTACTTC. Translated, it gives CASSADRVGTQYF. Full variable domain (outside the CDR3, taken from reference TRBV5-6 and TRBJ2-5): DAGVTQSPTHLIKTRGQQVTLRCSPKSGHDTVSWYQQALGQGPQFIFQYYEEEERQRGNFPDRFSGHQFPNYSSELNVNALLLGDSALYLCASSADRVGTQYFGPGTRLLVL.

This rearrangement joins TRBV30 to TRBJ2-1; 10 nucleotides match TRBD2. The CDR3 has 12 amino acids. Trimming at V came to 4 bases and at J to 7 bases, leaving 1 base not matched to a gene. Germline CDR1 reads GTSNPN; CDR2 reads SVGIG (reference sequence). DNA of the CDR3: TGTGCCTGGACTAGCGGGGGAAATGAGCAGTTCTTC. Amino acid sequence: CAWTSGGNEQFF.

This sequence joins TRBV12-5 and TRBJ1-2; D gene unclear. This CDR3 is built from 14 residues. V was trimmed by 2 bases and J by 6 bases, leaving 13 bases between them. The germline V gene has CDR1 LGHNT and CDR2 FRNRAP. In nucleotides, the CDR3 is TGTGCTAGTGGTTTGACCCCAATTATTGATGGCTACACCTTC. This sequence encodes CASGLTPIIDGYTF.

The chain employs TRBV7-5 and TRBJ2-5; TRBD1 reflects the table's D call only, with no check against the DNA. TRBV7-5 is reported as a pseudogene. CDR3 size: 17 residues. The chain's CDR3 is CVRSLRGLAGWEETQYF. DNA of the CDR3: TGTGTCAGAAGCTTAAGAGGTTTGGCAGGGTGGGAAGAGACCCAGTACTTC.

The rearrangement uses TRBV15 and TRBJ1-1; 9 positions agree with TRBD1. This CDR3 region has 15 residues. J lost 3 bases, V lost 3 bases, and 5 bases had no gene match. Germline V gene sequence: CDR1 LNHNV, CDR2 YYDKDF (reference sequence). Here the CDR3 reads CATSSPGQGDTEAFF. CDR3 sequence (DNA): TGTGCCACCAGCAGTCCGGGACAGGGAGACACTGAAGCTTTCTTT.

Written as DNA, the CDR3 is TGTGCCAGCTCGTGGGCCCCGGGGGAGAGCAATCAGCCCCAGCATTTT. The encoded protein is CASSWAPGESNQPQHF. The chain recombines TRBV2 with TRBJ1-5, with a weak D call TRBD1 (5 bases). This CDR3 is 16 amino acids long. Germline CDR1 is SNHLY and CDR2 is FYNNEI. The V end was cut by 8 bases, the J end by 1 base, with 18 bases between.

This chain joins TRBV10-1 and TRBJ2-1, with D uncertain. The CDR3 covers 14 residues. CDR1 and CDR2 (germline): WNHNN, SYGVQD (reference sequence). V lost 0 bases and J 12 bases, leaving 15 bases between the germline ends. The CDR3 here is CASSESSGRIRQFF. CDR3 nucleotide sequence: TGCGCCAGCAGTGAGTCATCGGGTAGGATTCGGCAGTTCTTC.

The genes are TRBV9 and TRBJ2-2; 7 nucleotides agree with TRBD2. The CDR3 runs 17 residues. Germline values: CDR1 SGDLS, CDR2 YYNGEE. With V trimmed by 3 bases and J by 1 base, 9 bases remained unmatched. The CDR3 sequence is CASSAPRTRMNTGELFF. The CDR3 DNA reads TGTGCCAGCAGCGCCCCCCGGACTAGGATGAACACCGGGGAGCTGTTTTTT.

V is TRBV30 and J is TRBJ1-3, with D tentatively TRBD1 (5 bases). Germline lookup yields CDR1 GTSNPN and CDR2 SVGIG (reference sequence). V was pared by 8 bases and J by 0 bases, with 11 bases between. The CDR3 has 13 amino acids. The CDR3 is CAGQVNSGNTIYF. The CDR3 nucleotides read TGTGCCGGACAAGTTAACTCTGGAAACACCATATATTTT. The full variable domain, completed using reference TRBV30 and TRBJ1-3, is SQTIHQWPATLVQPVGSPLSLECTVEGTSNPNLYWYRQAAGRGLQLLFYSVGIGQISSEVPQNLSASRPQDRQFILSSKKLLLSDSGFYLCAGQVNSGNTIYFGEGSWLTVV.

V and J are TRBV29-1 and TRBJ1-1; D is perhaps TRBD1 (5 bases). CDR3 length equals 15 residues. Germline values: CDR1 SQVTM, CDR2 ANQGSEA. Between the trimmed V and J ends, which lost 3 bases and 1 base, there was a span of 15 bases. DNA for the CDR3: TGCAGCGTTGACAAGCTGGGGGTGGGGAACACTGAAGCTTTCTTT. Translated, it gives CSVDKLGVGNTEAFF.

This chain connects TRBV6-4 to TRBJ2-3; TRBD2 aligns across 9 bases. CDR1 is MRHNA, CDR2 SNTAGT, per germline. V lost 3 bases and J lost 6; bases outside the gene matches: 7. The CDR3 spans 15 residues. In DNA, the CDR3 is TGTGCCAGCAGTGAAGGTGGCGGGGGGGTTGATACGCAGTATTTT. This encodes CASSEGGGGVDTQYF.

V and J are TRBV11-2 and TRBJ2-1, with a tentative D call TRBD1 (6 bases). The CDR3 is 16 residues long. From germline, CDR1 is SGHAT and CDR2 FQNNGV. The V and J ends lost 5 bases and 2 bases respectively, with 16 bases between them. The CDR3 region has the DNA TGTGCCAGCAGCGGACGCCGGGACAAGGCCTACAATGAGCAGTTCTTC. It specifies CASSGRRDKAYNEQFF.

The chain links TRBV9 to TRBJ2-7; D is uncertain. The CDR3 extends over 14 amino acids. Germline V lookup: CDR1 SGDLS, CDR2 YYNGEE. V lost 1 base to trimming and J lost 4 bases, with 12 bases between them. Here the CDR3 reads CASSVSPDSYEQYF. CDR3 nucleotide sequence: TGTGCCAGCAGCGTAAGTCCTGACTCGTACGAGCAGTACTTC. The complete variable domain, with remaining parts taken from reference TRBV9 and TRBJ2-7, reads DSGVTQTPKHLITATGQRVTLRCSPRSGDLSVYWYQQSLDQGLQFLIQYYNGEERAKGNILERFSAQQFPDLHSELNLSSLELGDSALYFCASSVSPDSYEQYFGPGTRLTVT.

The gene calls are TRBV5-1 and TRBJ1-1, with 9 bases aligning to TRBD1. V gave up 0 bases and J gave up 4 bases; unmatched junction bases: 10. The CDR3 is 17 residues long. Per germline, CDR1 SGHRS and CDR2 YFSETQ. The CDR3 DNA follows: TGCGCCAGCAGCTTGGCCCCCACTCGGGACAGGGCCACTGAAGCTTTCTTT. Encoded protein: CASSLAPTRDRATEAFF. Full variable domain (missing parts from reference TRBV5-1 and TRBJ1-1): KAGVTQTPRYLIKTRGQQVTLSCSPISGHRSVSWYQQTPGQGLQFLFEYFSETQRNKGNFPGRFSGRQFSNSRSEMNVSTLELGDSALYLCASSLAPTRDRATEAFFGQGTRLTVV.

The genes are TRBV6-5 and TRBJ2-3; 11 bases fit TRBD1. V shed 5 bases and J 6 bases; nucleotides not matched to a gene: 1. From germline, CDR1 is MNHEY and CDR2 SVGAGI. The CDR3 has 13 residues. CDR3 protein: CASSRDRGDTQYF. The CDR3 nucleotides read TGTGCCAGCAGTAGGGACAGGGGGGATACGCAGTATTTT.

This sequence joins TRBV11-2 and TRBJ1-6; D unclear. Germline V CDR1 and CDR2: SGHAT, FQNNGV. Trimming pared 5 bases from V and 7 bases from J, leaving 15 bases between. CDR3 size: 15 residues. CDR3 in amino acids: CASSAVQKVNSPLHF. CDR3 coding DNA: TGTGCCAGCAGCGCGGTTCAGAAAGTAAATTCACCCCTCCACTTT.